Each of the 3 T cell receptor beta chains below was sequenced from the same sample in a study of a mutant IDH1 vaccine in newly diagnosed glioma. Using immunoSEQ multiplex PCR, the repertoire was profiled, and TCRdb retains in-frame clones only, with some absent. The sample lists 90,000 to 95,000 clones; approximately 83% were seen once. The time point here: baseline, week 1 (first vaccination visit). Treatment defined: pre-vaccination baseline after standard-of-care therapy. This specimen consisted of PBMCs, obtained from a glioma patient treated with radiotherapy, temozolomide or both. These receptors came from a woman in her forties or fifties with glioma.

This clone showed up just once. The chain has TRBV27 and TRBJ2-2; a weak D match, TRBD2 (6 bases). This CDR3 region has 16 residues. Trimming cost V 3 bases and J 6 bases, with 17 bases left between them. Germline V gene data show CDR1 as MNHEY and CDR2 as SMNVEV (reference sequence). The CDR3 region has the DNA TGTGCCAGCAGTTTCCGGGGGAGTACCAACCCCGGGGAGCTGTTTTTT. Amino acids: CASSFRGSTNPGELFF.

This clone came up once. V usage is TRBV20-1 and J usage is TRBJ1-2; D remains ambiguous. This CDR3 is 8 amino acids long. V shed 6 bases and J shed 6 bases, with 2 bases lying between them. CDR1 is DFQATT and CDR2 is SNEGSKA in the germline V gene (reference sequence). CDR3 sequence reads: CSADGYTF. DNA for the CDR3: TGCAGTGCGGATGGCTACACCTTC.

This rearrangement joins TRBV10-3 to TRBJ1-5; tentatively, D is TRBD1 (6 bases). This CDR3 comprises 17 residues. Trimming removed 0 bases at V and 0 bases at J, with 12 bases between. Germline V gene data show CDR1 as ENHRY and CDR2 as SYGVKD. The CDR3 region has the DNA TGTGCCATCAGTGAGTCGTACAGGGTTGATAGCAATCAGCCCCAGCATTTT. As protein: CAISESYRVDSNQPQHF.